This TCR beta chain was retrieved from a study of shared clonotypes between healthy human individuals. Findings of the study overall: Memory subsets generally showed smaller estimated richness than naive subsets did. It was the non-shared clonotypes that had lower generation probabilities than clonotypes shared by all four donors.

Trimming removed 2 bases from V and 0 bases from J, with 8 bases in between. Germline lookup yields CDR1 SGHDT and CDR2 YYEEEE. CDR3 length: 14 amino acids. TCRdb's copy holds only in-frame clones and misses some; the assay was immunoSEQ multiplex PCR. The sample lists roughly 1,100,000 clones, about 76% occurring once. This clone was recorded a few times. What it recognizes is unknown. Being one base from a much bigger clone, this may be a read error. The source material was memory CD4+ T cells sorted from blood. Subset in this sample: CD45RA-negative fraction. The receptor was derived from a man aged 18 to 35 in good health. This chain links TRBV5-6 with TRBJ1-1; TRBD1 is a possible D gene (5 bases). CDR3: CASSFQGLNTEAFF. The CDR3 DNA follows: TGTGCCAGCAGCTTCCAGGGATTGAACACTGAAGCTTTCTTT.